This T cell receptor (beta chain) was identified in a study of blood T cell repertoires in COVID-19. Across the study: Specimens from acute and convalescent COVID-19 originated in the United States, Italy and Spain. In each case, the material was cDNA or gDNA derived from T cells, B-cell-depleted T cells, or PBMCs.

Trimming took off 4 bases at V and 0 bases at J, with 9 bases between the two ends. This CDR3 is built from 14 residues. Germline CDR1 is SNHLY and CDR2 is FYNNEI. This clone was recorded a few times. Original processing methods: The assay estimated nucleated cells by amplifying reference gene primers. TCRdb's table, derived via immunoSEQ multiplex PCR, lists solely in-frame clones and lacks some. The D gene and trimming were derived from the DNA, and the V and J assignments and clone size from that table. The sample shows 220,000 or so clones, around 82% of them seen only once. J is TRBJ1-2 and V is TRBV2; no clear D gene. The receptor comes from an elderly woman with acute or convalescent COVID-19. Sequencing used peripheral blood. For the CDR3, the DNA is TGTGCCAGCAGTGTTCTGGTAGCTAACTATGGCTACACCTTC. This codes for CASSVLVANYGYTF.